The T cell receptor beta chain described here comes from a study of Graves' ophthalmopathy and Graves' hyperthyroidism. Background on the study: Researchers obtained peripheral blood at initial diagnosis, before any treatment had begun.

This clonotype was seen repeatedly, ten times or more. Trimming cost V 4 bases and J 1 base; bases outside gene matches: 12. Per germline, CDR1 MNHEY and CDR2 SVGAGI. The CDR3 is 19 residues long. RNA transcripts yielded amplified TCR beta CDR3 regions. Amplification began with first-round RT-PCR using HTBI primers, then second-round multiplex PCR was performed. Each CDR3 protein gets one entry after TCRdb re-called the multiplex PCR reads with MiXCR. The repertoire holds about 400,000 distinct CDR3 sequences, with about a sixth as singletons. The TCR was taken from a woman aged 18-29 years with Graves' ophthalmopathy. The rearrangement joins TRBV6-5 to TRBJ2-7, with 14 bases fitting TRBD2. The material sequenced was peripheral blood. The CDR3 sequence: CASSSPGLAGAWYSYEQYF. The CDR3 DNA reads as TGTGCCAGCAGTTCCCCGGGACTAGCGGGAGCTTGGTATTCCTACGAGCAGTACTTC.